These 10 T cell receptor beta chains were sequenced from one sample in a study of T cell responses to AZD1222 COVID-19 vaccine. Using immunoSEQ multiplex PCR, the repertoire was profiled, and TCRdb retains in-frame clones only, with some absent. The repertoire holds 74,000 or so clones, 85% seen once, with about 13% in the top ten. Material: peripheral blood, obtained on day 0 of AZD1222 vaccination. The receptors were gathered from an adult in good health.

Regarding this clone: The same CDR3 also results from other DNA sequences found in this sample. The CDR3 DNA reads TGTGCCAGCAGCTCTGACAGGGGGCATCAGCCCCAGCATTTT. Translated, it gives CASSSDRGHQPQHF. The chain uses TRBV7-2 and TRBJ1-5; 10 positions match TRBD1. After removal of 4 bases from V and 5 bases from J, the junction contained 2 bases not matched to a gene. The CDR3 spans 14 residues. The germline V gene encodes CDR1 SGHTA and CDR2 FQGNSA.

The chain is built from TRBV28 and TRBJ1-5; no clear D. With 6 bases removed from V and 7 bases from J, the gap between germline ends came to 13 bases. CDR3 size: 13 residues. In germline, CDR1 is MDHEN, CDR2 SYDVKM. CDR3 residues: CASSSQIIQPQHF. For the CDR3, the DNA is TGTGCCAGCAGCTCTCAGATAATCCAGCCCCAGCATTTT.

The chain recombines TRBV7-9 with TRBJ1-5; perhaps TRBD1 as D (5 bases). V gave up 0 bases and J gave up 5 bases, with 11 bases separating them. Germline V gene data show CDR1 as SEHNR and CDR2 as FQNEAQ (reference sequence). The CDR3 totals 15 residues. Here the CDR3 DNA reads TGTGCCAGCAGCTTAGCCCAGGGTAACGATCAGCCCCAGCATTTT. Residues: CASSLAQGNDQPQHF.

This clone was detected only once. V is TRBV14 and J is TRBJ2-7; 8 nucleotides match TRBD1. The J segment lost 7 bases and the V segment lost 2 bases, leaving 4 bases of the junction unmatched. The CDR3 is 13 residues long. From germline, CDR1 is SGHDN and CDR2 FVKESK. The DNA for the CDR3 is TGTGCCAGCAGCCAACCGACAGGGGTTGAGCAGTACTTC. It translates to CASSQPTGVEQYF.

This clone was counted a single time. The genes are TRBV7-9 and TRBJ1-1; 8 bases map to TRBD1. The CDR3 contains 14 residues. CDR1 and CDR2 (germline): SEHNR, FQNEAQ (reference sequence). V gave up 7 bases and J gave up 4 bases; unmatched junction bases: 8. CDR3 DNA: TGTGCCAGCATCCCGACAGGGGCCGCCACTGAAGCTTTCTTT. Its translation: CASIPTGAATEAFF.

In its sample, this clone was seen a few times. V and J are TRBV7-2 and TRBJ2-2; TRBD1 agrees at 7 bases. After removal of 6 bases from V and 3 bases from J, the junction contained 4 bases not matched to a gene. The germline V gene encodes CDR1 SGHTA and CDR2 FQGNSA. There are 14 residues in the CDR3. This chain's CDR3 is CASRSGQHTGELFF. In DNA form, the CDR3 reads TGTGCCAGCAGGTCGGGACAGCACACCGGGGAGCTGTTTTTT.

The rearrangement links TRBV2 to TRBJ2-3; D is unclear. Trimming took 6 bases from V and 0 from J, leaving 10 bases between them. From germline, CDR1 is SNHLY and CDR2 FYNNEI. The CDR3 runs to 14 residues. CDR3 in DNA: TGTGCCAGCAGGCCCACCGGGAGCACAGATACGCAGTATTTT. Protein product: CASRPTGSTDTQYF.

The sample holds one count of this clone. The chain couples TRBV5-1 to TRBJ1-2; D is unresolved. Deletions cut 1 base from V and 3 bases from J, with 10 bases between. This CDR3 is built from 14 residues. CDR1 and CDR2 (germline): SGHRS, YFSETQ. The chain's CDR3 is CASSLSRRDYGYTF. The DNA for the CDR3 is TGCGCCAGCAGCTTGTCCCGGAGGGACTATGGCTACACCTTC.

The genes are TRBV18 and TRBJ2-1, with D unclear. V was shortened by 6 bases and J by 6 bases, with 18 bases between the two germline ends. Germline-derived CDR1 and CDR2 are KGHSH and LQKENI. The CDR3 is 15 amino acids. The CDR3 coding sequence is TGTGCCAGCTCCCCCTTCCGTGACACGGGCAATGAGCAGTTCTTC. The encoded protein is CASSPFRDTGNEQFF.

The J gene is TRBJ2-2, the V gene TRBV5-4; tentative D call: TRBD2 (7 bases). The CDR3 is made up of 15 amino acids. Trimming removed 5 bases from V and 5 bases from J, with 16 bases in between. Germline CDR1 reads SGHNT; CDR2 reads YYREEE (reference sequence). Here the CDR3 DNA reads TGTGCCAGCAGGAGGGGGGGCCCGAGGACCGGGGAGCTGTTTTTT. This sequence encodes CASRRGGPRTGELFF.